Following are 23 T cell receptor beta chains from one sample sequenced in a study of OX40 agonist ivuxolimab in advanced cancers. The method was immunoSEQ multiplex PCR; TCRdb's version includes in-frame clones alone and lacks a portion of them. The repertoire includes approximately 60,000 clones, roughly 80% of them detected once, and roughly 5.2% sits in the top ten. Source: CD4+ or CD8+ T cells sorted from blood, taken in a trial of the OX40 agonist ivuxolimab. The source of these receptors is an adult with an advanced solid tumor such as melanoma, head and neck, liver or kidney cancer.

Judged by abundance, this clone is medium-sized (0.01 to 0.1%). The chain combines TRBV6-1 with TRBJ2-2; the D gene is possibly TRBD2 (6 bases). The V gene's germline CDR1 is MNHNS and CDR2 SASEGT. The CDR3 sequence is 15 residues long. V shed 0 bases and J shed 6 bases, with 11 bases lying between them. The CDR3 spells CASSEAGGVPGELFF. The CDR3 DNA sequence: TGTGCCAGCAGTGAAGCAGGCGGGGTCCCCGGGGAGCTGTTTTTT.

This chain joins TRBV7-2 and TRBJ2-7; 8 bases are a match to TRBD2. The V gene end was trimmed by 3 bases and the J gene end by 4 bases; junction bases not matched to a gene: 8. The CDR3 runs to 15 residues. Germline CDR1 and CDR2: SGHTA and FQGNSA. The CDR3 here is CASSLRPGLDYEQYF. The CDR3 nucleotides read TGTGCCAGCAGCTTGAGACCGGGACTAGATTACGAGCAGTACTTC.

This clone was detected once. The genes are TRBV11-2 and TRBJ1-2; a weak D match, TRBD1 (6 bases). V was shortened by 1 base and J by 5 bases, with 14 bases between the two germline ends. The CDR3 is 15 residues long. CDR1 and CDR2 (germline): SGHAT, FQNNGV. The CDR3 region is CASSLAGGAAYGYTF. CDR3 nucleotide sequence: TGTGCCAGCAGCTTAGCGGGGGGGGCAGCATATGGCTACACCTTC.

V usage is TRBV4-1 and J usage is TRBJ2-4; D is unresolved. The V end was cut by 0 bases, the J end by 6 bases, with 12 bases between. The CDR3 covers 15 residues. Germline V gene sequence: CDR1 MGHRA, CDR2 YSYEKL. Here the CDR3 reads CASSQEKNFLNIQYF. The CDR3 nucleotides read TGCGCCAGCAGCCAAGAAAAAAATTTTTTAAACATTCAGTACTTC.

The chain carries TRBV5-1 and TRBJ2-3, with D possibly being TRBD1 or TRBD2 (6 bases each). The CDR3 has 15 residues. CDR1 SGHRS and CDR2 YFSETQ come from the germline V gene. Trimming pared 0 bases from V and 0 bases from J, leaving 8 bases between. For the CDR3, the DNA is TGCGCCAGCAGCTTGGTCGGGGGCAGCACAGATACGCAGTATTTT. Its protein product is CASSLVGGSTDTQYF.

The gene calls are TRBV5-5 and TRBJ2-7, with D perhaps matching TRBD1 (6 bases). CDR1 SGHKS and CDR2 YYEKEE come from the germline V gene (reference sequence). CDR3 length: 14 residues. The V end lost 3 bases, the J end lost 4 bases, and 14 bases lay between the germline ends. Here the CDR3 DNA reads TGTGCCAGCAGCTGGGCCGGGACACCGTACGAGCAGTACTTC. Amino acid sequence: CASSWAGTPYEQYF.

The gene calls are TRBV11-2 and TRBJ1-1; the match to TRBD1 covers 8 bases. The V gene end was trimmed by 2 bases and the J gene end by 5 bases; junction bases not matched to a gene: 4. Germline assignment: CDR1 SGHAT and CDR2 FQNNGV. There are 14 residues in the CDR3. The CDR3 DNA sequence: TGTGCCAGCAGCTTAACAGGGGGTCGGACTGAAGCTTTCTTT. This gives the protein CASSLTGGRTEAFF.

V and J are TRBV6-6 and TRBJ1-1, with 8 bases lining up with TRBD1. Germline CDR1 and CDR2: MNHNY and SVGAGI (reference sequence). The CDR3 is 14 residues long. V lost 5 bases and J lost 1; bases outside the gene matches: 3. CDR3 nucleotide sequence: TGTGCCAGCAGTATGACAGGGGAGAACACTGAAGCTTTCTTT. It encodes CASSMTGENTEAFF.

The rearrangement uses TRBV4-3 and TRBJ2-6, with D tentatively TRBD1 (5 bases). Germline V gives CDR1 LGHNA, CDR2 YSLEER. Trimming left V 4 bases short and J 12 bases short, with 16 bases between. CDR3 length: 14 amino acids. The CDR3 DNA sequence: TGCGCCAGCAGCCCTACCGACCGCCAGGGCGTCCTGACTTTC. The encoded protein is CASSPTDRQGVLTF.

This clone was detected once. The V call is TRBV21-1, the J call TRBJ2-7; the listed D gene, TRBD2, was not tested against the DNA. TRBV21-1 is deemed a pseudogene. The CDR3 has 18 residues. In DNA, the CDR3 is TGTGCCAGCAGCAAAGAGGGCTCAAGTAGCGGGATCAGGAACGAGCAGTACTTC. Protein sequence: CASSKEGSSSGIRNEQYF.

The V gene is TRBV7-3, the J gene TRBJ2-2; 13 nucleotides agree with TRBD2. The CDR3 is made up of 17 amino acids. With 6 bases clipped from V and 6 bases from J, the junction kept 10 bases outside the gene matches. Germline assignment: CDR1 SGHTA and CDR2 FQGTGA. The CDR3 loop is CASSSGTSGINAGELFF. The CDR3 DNA sequence: TGTGCCAGCAGTTCCGGGACTAGCGGGATAAATGCCGGGGAGCTGTTTTTT.

This rearrangement joins TRBV5-6 to TRBJ1-2; no clear D gene. This CDR3 spans 14 amino acids. The V gene's germline CDR1 is SGHDT and CDR2 YYEEEE. Trimming removed 1 base at V and 6 bases at J, with 13 bases between. The CDR3 DNA is TGTGCCAGCAGCTTGTTCGTGGACCACCATGGCTACACCTTC. This sequence encodes CASSLFVDHHGYTF. The variable domain in full, completed from reference TRBV5-6 and TRBJ1-2, reads DAGVTQSPTHLIKTRGQQVTLRCSPKSGHDTVSWYQQALGQGPQFIFQYYEEEERQRGNFPDRFSGHQFPNYSSELNVNALLLGDSALYLCASSLFVDHHGYTFGSGTRLTVV.

V gene TRBV19 combines with J gene TRBJ2-1; 9 nucleotides line up with TRBD1. The CDR3 spans 15 residues. Trimming removed 3 bases from V and 7 bases from J; junction bases left unmatched: 7. Per germline, CDR1 LNHDA and CDR2 SQIVND (reference sequence). CDR3 sequence: CASSMGQGIRNEQFF. The CDR3 region has the DNA TGTGCCAGTAGTATGGGACAGGGAATTAGGAATGAGCAGTTCTTC.

The CDR3 reads CASSESFMATGANVLTF. CDR3 nucleotide sequence: TGTGCCAGCAGTGAATCGTTCATGGCTACTGGGGCCAACGTCCTGACTTTC. J is TRBJ2-6 and V is TRBV25-1; D not resolved. Germline CDR1 MGHDK, CDR2 SYGVNS. Trimming pared 1 base from V and 2 bases from J, leaving 12 bases between. CDR3 length: 17 residues.

This chain uses TRBV5-5 with TRBJ2-5, with 10 bases lining up with TRBD2. The J segment lost 3 bases and the V segment lost 4 bases, leaving 3 bases of the junction unmatched. CDR1 and CDR2 from the germline V gene are SGHKS and YYEKEE (reference sequence). CDR3 length: 14 residues. CDR3 nucleotide sequence: TGTGCCAGCAGCCTTACTAGCGGGGAAGAGACCCAGTACTTC. Its protein product is CASSLTSGEETQYF.

V and J are TRBV6-5 and TRBJ2-2; no reliable D call. The V gene lost 6 bases and the J gene lost 5 bases, with 10 bases spanning the gap. CDR3 length: 13 amino acids. Germline V CDR1 and CDR2: MNHEY, SVGAGI. CDR3 residues: CASSSDKTGELFF. In nucleotides, the CDR3 is TGTGCCAGCAGCTCCGACAAGACCGGGGAGCTGTTTTTT.

About this clone itself: The identical CDR3 is also encoded by other nucleotide sequences in the sample. The chain is built from TRBV5-4 and TRBJ1-3; D possibly corresponds to TRBD1 (6 bases). The CDR3 is 13 residues long. Germline V CDR1 and CDR2: SGHNT, YYREEE (reference sequence). V lost 4 bases and J lost 4, with 9 bases in between. The CDR3 loop is CASSGTTGNTIYF. For the CDR3, the DNA is TGTGCCAGCAGCGGGACAACCGGAAACACCATATATTTT. The full variable domain, with the rest looked up from reference TRBV5-4 and TRBJ1-3, is ETGVTQSPTHLIKTRGQQVTLRCSSQSGHNTVSWYQQALGQGPQFIFQYYREEENGRGNFPPRFSGLQFPNYSSELNVNALELDDSALYLCASSGTTGNTIYFGEGSWLTVV.

The rearrangement joins TRBV19 to TRBJ2-4; 10 bases map to TRBD1. The CDR3 is 18 residues long. The V gene's germline CDR1 is LNHDA and CDR2 SQIVND (reference sequence). V lost 3 bases, J lost 0 bases, and 8 bases stayed unmatched. CDR3 sequence: CASSIQVGQGIAKNIQYF. The DNA for the CDR3 is TGTGCCAGTAGTATCCAAGTGGGACAGGGGATAGCCAAAAACATTCAGTACTTC.

The chain uses TRBV28 and TRBJ2-3; 14 nucleotides agree with TRBD2. The CDR3 spans 17 residues. With V trimmed by 3 bases and J by 4 bases, 6 bases remained unmatched. Germline assignment: CDR1 MDHEN and CDR2 SYDVKM. As DNA, the CDR3 is TGTGCCAGCAGTTTCTTGGGACTAGCGGGAGCCGCAGATACGCAGTATTTT. Translating it yields CASSFLGLAGAADTQYF.

The chain couples TRBV6-5 to TRBJ2-1, with D unclear. The CDR3 is 14 amino acids. Germline CDR1 MNHEY, CDR2 SVGAGI. V was clipped by 7 bases and J by 9 bases, with 19 bases between them. The CDR3 is CASTLPGGVGEQFF. The CDR3 region has the DNA TGTGCCAGCACTCTCCCCGGCGGCGTGGGTGAGCAGTTCTTC.

This sequence joins TRBV2 and TRBJ2-6; D not resolved. Germline loops: CDR1 SNHLY, CDR2 FYNNEI. The CDR3 contains 15 residues. Trimming took 7 bases from V and 0 from J, leaving 10 bases between them. The CDR3 reads CASKVSFSGANVLTF. CDR3 bases: TGTGCCAGCAAGGTCAGCTTCTCTGGGGCCAACGTCCTGACTTTC.

The rearrangement joins TRBV7-6 to TRBJ2-1; the match to TRBD2 covers 7 bases. In germline, CDR1 is SGHVS, CDR2 FNYEAQ. V shed 5 bases and J 7 bases; nucleotides not matched to a gene: 2. The CDR3 is 12 residues long. The CDR3 reads CASSGGENEQFF. DNA of the CDR3: TGTGCCAGCAGCGGGGGGGAGAATGAGCAGTTCTTC.

V usage is TRBV7-9 and J usage is TRBJ2-5; D possibly matches TRBD1 or TRBD2 (6 bases each). Germline assignment: CDR1 SEHNR and CDR2 FQNEAQ (reference sequence). Trimming stripped 5 bases from V and 4 bases from J, with 14 bases between. The CDR3 length is 14 residues. CDR3 DNA sequence: TGTGCCAGCAGCCCAGGGGTCGGGGGAGAGACCCAGTACTTC. It specifies CASSPGVGGETQYF.